Below, one TCR beta chain is given with its context. Its specificity is not known. This sample was taken from a study of lymphopenia after photon versus proton radiotherapy. Study outcomes and limitations: Under photons, naive T cells and diversity fell while effector/memory populations rose. Post-nadir TCR diversity decline inversely tracked overall survival among those who died. After the lymphocyte nadir, photon-treated repertoires showed oligoclonal expansion, especially of CD8+ Temra cells.

V lost 6 bases to trimming and J lost 4 bases; unmatched junction nucleotides: 6. This CDR3 has 16 residues. Germline V gene data show CDR1 as SGHVS and CDR2 as FNYEAQ. Libraries were prepared by immunoSEQ multiplex PCR; TCRdb keeps only in-frame clonotypes and omits some of them. The sample has 70,000 to 95,000 clones, around four fifths seen once. This TCR was sampled from a man aged 55 to 70 with pancreatic cancer. The specimen comprised peripheral blood, sampled from a patient treated with proton-based radiotherapy. This chain joins TRBV7-6 and TRBJ2-6; 10 bases align to TRBD1. The CDR3 protein is CASRAGTGAGANVLTF. Here the CDR3 DNA reads TGTGCCAGCAGGGCCGGGACAGGGGCCGGGGCCAACGTCCTGACTTTC. The whole variable domain, remainder taken from reference TRBV7-6 and TRBJ2-6, is GAGVSQSPRYKVTKRGQDVALRCDPISGHVSLYWYRQALGQGPEFLTYFNYEAQQDKSGLPNDRFSAERPEGSISTLTIQRTEQRDSAMYRCASRAGTGAGANVLTFGAGSRLTVL.